The rows below give T cell receptor beta chains drawn from one sample of a study of regulatory T cells in long-lasting Graves disease. TCRdb analysed the multiplex PCR reads with MiXCR anew, one entry per CDR3 protein. The sample has about 400,000 distinct CDR3 sequences, less than 25% seen once. The input for sequencing was peripheral blood mononuclear cells (PBMCs), taken when the disease was refractory, from a patient treated with antithyroid drugs. These TCRs come from a female donor with Graves disease. The CDR3 runs from the conserved cysteine through the conserved F or W. The order of the fields is CDR3 length, V gene, clone size, D gene, J gene, CDR3 DNA, CDR3 protein. The D gene is left open where the match is weak. Part of the rows lack a size; the others show once, few, many or a class for expanded clones.

>16|TRBV6-5|NA|TRBD2|TRBJ2-5
TGTGCCAGCAGTTCCTCTAGCGGGGCAGTACAAGAGACCCAGTACTTC
CASSSSSGAVQETQYF
>13|TRBV20-1|few|NA|TRBJ2-7
TGCAGTGCTAGTCCCGAAAGAGGTTACGAGCAGTACTTC
CSASPERGYEQYF
>12|TRBV27|many|NA|TRBJ2-2
TGTGCCAGCAGTAGTTTAACCGGGGAGCTGTTTTTT
CASSSLTGELFF
>19|TRBV5-1|few|TRBD1|TRBJ2-6
TGCGCCAGCAGCCTAAGGACAGGGGGCGGTAAATCTGGGGCCAACGTCCTGACTTTC
CASSLRTGGGKSGANVLTF
>15|TRBV6-1|many|NA|TRBJ1-5
TGTGCCAGCAGTGAAAACGTAGGCCTCAATCAGCCCCAGCATTTT
CASSENVGLNQPQHF
>15|TRBV7-2|NA|NA|TRBJ1-1
TGTGCCAGCAGCTTAGAAGCGACGTTGAACACTGAAGCTTTCTTT
CASSLEATLNTEAFF
>14|TRBV27|many|NA|TRBJ1-6
TGTGCCAGCAGTTTCGGGGAATGGAGTTCACCCCTCCACTTT
CASSFGEWSSPLHF
>13|TRBV10-3|few|TRBD2|TRBJ2-2
TGTGCCACGGGGAGGGTGAACACCGGGGAGCTGTTTTTT
CATGRVNTGELFF
>15|TRBV30|few|TRBD2|TRBJ2-3
TGTGCCTGGAGCCGGAGCGGGAGAAGAACAGATACGCAGTATTTT
CAWSRSGRRTDTQYF
>13|TRBV7-2|NA|NA|TRBJ2-5
TGTGCCAGCAGCCCGAGGGTCCAAGAGACCCAGTACTTC
CASSPRVQETQYF
>14|TRBV28|many|NA|TRBJ2-5
TGTGCCAGCACCCTTGGGGGGCCTCTGGAGACCCAGTACTTC
CASTLGGPLETQYF
>16|TRBV25-1|NA|TRBD2|TRBJ2-7
TGTGCCAGCAGTGAATGGTTTAGCGGGAGCTCCTACGAGCAGTACTTC
CASSEWFSGSSYEQYF
>17|TRBV4-3|NA|TRBD1|TRBJ2-2
TGCGCCAGCAGCCAAGCGCCAGGGACAGAATCGGCGGGGGAGCTGTTTTTT
CASSQAPGTESAGELFF
>15|TRBV6-5|many|NA|TRBJ1-2
TGTGCCAGCAGTTACTCGGTCAGCTCTTCCTATGGCTACACCTTC
CASSYSVSSSYGYTF
>15|TRBV5-1|NA|NA|TRBJ2-6
TGCGCCAGCAGCTTTTTAAGCTCTGGGGCCAACGTCCTGACTTTC
CASSFLSSGANVLTF
>15|TRBV27|NA|NA|TRBJ2-7
TGTGCCAGCAGTTTATCGTCGGCCAATTCCTACGAGCAGTACTTC
CASSLSSANSYEQYF
>14|TRBV15|many|NA|TRBJ2-5
TGTGCCACCCAGACCAGGGGAGGATTGGAGACCCAGTACTTC
CATQTRGGLETQYF
>13|TRBV6-5|many|TRBD1|TRBJ1-2
TGTGCCAGCAGTTACAACGACAGGGACGGCTACACCTTC
CASSYNDRDGYTF
>13|TRBV18|NA|NA|TRBJ2-2
TGTGCCAGCTCACCGGGGTACGGCGGGGAGCTGTTTTTT
CASSPGYGGELFF
>13|TRBV20-1|NA|TRBD2|TRBJ2-2
TGCAGTTTGGGACTAGGGGGGGCCGGGGAGCTGTTTTTT
CSLGLGGAGELFF
>13|TRBV7-9|many|NA|TRBJ2-5
TGTGCCAGCAGCTTGGGCGTCCCGGAGACCCAGTACTTC
CASSLGVPETQYF
>16|TRBV7-2|NA|TRBD2|TRBJ2-5
TGTGCCAGCAGCTTCCAGCTAGCGGGCCCCGGAGAGACCCAGTACTTC
CASSFQLAGPGETQYF
>12|TRBV20-1|many|NA|TRBJ1-1
TGCAGTGCTAGACAGGCGGGAACTGAAGCTTTCTTT
CSARQAGTEAFF
>14|TRBV27|few|NA|TRBJ1-5
TGTGCCAGCAGTTACACCATTAGCAATCAGCCCCAGCATTTT
CASSYTISNQPQHF
>13|TRBV19|NA|NA|TRBJ1-1
TGTGCCAGTAGTTGGTCCGTGAACACTGAAGCTTTCTTT
CASSWSVNTEAFF
>13|TRBV20-1|NA|TRBD1|TRBJ2-5
TGCAGTGCTTCAGGGGGTTTCGGGGAGACCCAGTACTTC
CSASGGFGETQYF
>16|TRBV9|few|NA|TRBJ2-3
TGTGCCAGCAGCGTAGAGGCAGGGATGGGCACAGATACGCAGTATTTT
CASSVEAGMGTDTQYF
>16|TRBV11-3|few|NA|TRBJ2-2
TGTGCCAGCAGCTTAAGCGTGGGGAGAGGAGGCGGGGAGCTGTTTTTT
CASSLSVGRGGGELFF
>14|TRBV5-1|many|NA|TRBJ2-7
TGCGCCAGCAGCTTGGCGCTAGAACGTGACGAGCAGTACTTC
CASSLALERDEQYF
>12|TRBV10-2|many|NA|TRBJ2-7
TGTGCCAGCAGTGAACAGGTCTACGAGCAGTACTTC
CASSEQVYEQYF
>16|TRBV6-1|few|TRBD2|TRBJ2-7
TGTGCCAGCAGTCCCGATTCTAGCGGGAGCGTCCGCGAGCAGTACTTC
CASSPDSSGSVREQYF
>13|TRBV6-1|few|NA|TRBJ1-4
TGTGCCAGCAGTGCCAGGGGTGGGGAAAAACTGTTTTTT
CASSARGGEKLFF
>13|TRBV20-1|NA|TRBD2|TRBJ2-7
TGCAGTGCCGCGACTAGCGGGGTCTACGAGCAGTACTTC
CSAATSGVYEQYF
>18|TRBV7-2|NA|TRBD2|TRBJ2-1
TGTGCCAGCAGCTTAGACATACTAGCGGGTAGCTCCTACAATGAGCAGTTCTTC
CASSLDILAGSSYNEQFF
>14|TRBV30|many|TRBD1|TRBJ1-1
TGTGCCTGGAGAAGACAGGGGATAAACACTGAAGCTTTCTTT
CAWRRQGINTEAFF
>16|TRBV5-1|few|TRBD2|TRBJ2-7
TGCGCCAGCAGCATCGCTAGCGGGGGTTTCTCCTACGAGCAGTACTTC
CASSIASGGFSYEQYF
>14|TRBV5-1|few|TRBD1|TRBJ2-5
TGCGCCAGCAGCACGGGACAGACACAAGAGACCCAGTACTTC
CASSTGQTQETQYF
>14|TRBV7-9|NA|NA|TRBJ2-7
TGTGCCAGCAGCCCACCGGGACACTCTTTGGAGCAGTACTTC
CASSPPGHSLEQYF
>16|TRBV11-2|many|TRBD2|TRBJ2-5
TGTGCCAGCAGCCCAGCGGGGGTGCGGAGCCAAGAGACCCAGTACTTC
CASSPAGVRSQETQYF
>13|TRBV12-3/TRBV12-4|many|NA|TRBJ1-1
TGTGCCAGCAGCTTAATTGGGGGGACTGAAGCTTTCTTT
CASSLIGGTEAFF
>14|TRBV28|NA|NA|TRBJ1-4
TGTGCCACCGGAGGGGGTGCAACTAATGAAAAACTGTTTTTT
CATGGGATNEKLFF
>13|TRBV12-3/TRBV12-4|many|NA|TRBJ1-2
TGTGCCAGCAGTTTAGCGGGGGACTATGGCTACACCTTC
CASSLAGDYGYTF
>15|TRBV28|many|TRBD1|TRBJ2-7
TGTGCCAGCAACAAACCGGGACAGGGGATCTACGAGCAGTACTTC
CASNKPGQGIYEQYF
>13|TRBV24-1|few|NA|TRBJ2-5
TGTGCCACCCGGACCAGGGCAGGGGAGACCCAGTACTTC
CATRTRAGETQYF
>16|TRBV5-5|NA|TRBD2|TRBJ2-2
TGTGCCAGCAGCTTGTACGGGAGGGCCACATCCGGGGAGCTGTTTTTT
CASSLYGRATSGELFF